This TCR beta chain was observed in a study of shared clonotypes between healthy human individuals. Naive CD8 cells were CD45RO-negative, positively selected for CCR7, excluding terminally differentiated effector memory CD45RA+ cells. Germline V CDR1 and CDR2: MNHEY, SMNVEV (reference sequence). Trimming took 3 bases from V and 7 from J, leaving 6 bases between them. This CDR3 region has 12 residues. The protocol was immunoSEQ multiplex PCR, while the TCRdb copy is restricted to in-frame clones and leaves out a portion. This table has 2 million to 2.5 million clones, approximately 94% appearing once.

This clonotype was sampled from a man aged 18-30 years in good health. Some clones in this sample may be carry-over from other donors' samples. J is TRBJ2-2 and V is TRBV27; D call uncertain. The material sequenced was naive CD8+ T cells from PBMCs. CDR3 nucleotides: TGTGCCAGCAGTTTGGGGAACGGGGAGCTGTTTTTT. It encodes CASSLGNGELFF.